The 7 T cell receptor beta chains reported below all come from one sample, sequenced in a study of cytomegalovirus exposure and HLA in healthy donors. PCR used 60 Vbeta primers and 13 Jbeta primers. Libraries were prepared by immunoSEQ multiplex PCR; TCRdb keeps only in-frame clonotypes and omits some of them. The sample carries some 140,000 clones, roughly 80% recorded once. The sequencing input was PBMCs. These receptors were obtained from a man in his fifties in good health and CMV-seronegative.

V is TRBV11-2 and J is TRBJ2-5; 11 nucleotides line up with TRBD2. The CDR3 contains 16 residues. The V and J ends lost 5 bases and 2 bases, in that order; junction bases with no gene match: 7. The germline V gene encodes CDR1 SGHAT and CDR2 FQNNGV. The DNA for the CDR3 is TGTGCCAGCAGCGCCCCGACTAGCGGGGCTCAAGAGACCCAGTACTTC. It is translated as CASSAPTSGAQETQYF.

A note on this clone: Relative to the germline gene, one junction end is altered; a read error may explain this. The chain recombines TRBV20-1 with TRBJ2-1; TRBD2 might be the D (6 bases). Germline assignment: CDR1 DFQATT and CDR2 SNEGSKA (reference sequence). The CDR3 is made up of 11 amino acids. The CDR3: CSPKSGSSGVF. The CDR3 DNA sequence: TGCAGTCCTAAATCCGGGTCGTCGGGGGTCTTC.

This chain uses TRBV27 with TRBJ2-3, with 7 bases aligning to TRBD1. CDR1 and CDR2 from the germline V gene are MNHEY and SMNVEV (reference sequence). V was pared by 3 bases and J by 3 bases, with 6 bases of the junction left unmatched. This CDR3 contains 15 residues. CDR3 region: CASSLTGSPTDTQYF. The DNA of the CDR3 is TGTGCCAGCAGTTTGACAGGGTCCCCGACAGATACGCAGTATTTT.

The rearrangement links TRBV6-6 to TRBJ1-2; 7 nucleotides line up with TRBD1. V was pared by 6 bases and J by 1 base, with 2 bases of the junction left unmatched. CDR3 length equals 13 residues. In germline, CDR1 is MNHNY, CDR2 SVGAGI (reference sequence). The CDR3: CASRHRGNYGYTF. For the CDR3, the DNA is TGTGCCAGCAGACACAGGGGTAACTATGGCTACACCTTC.

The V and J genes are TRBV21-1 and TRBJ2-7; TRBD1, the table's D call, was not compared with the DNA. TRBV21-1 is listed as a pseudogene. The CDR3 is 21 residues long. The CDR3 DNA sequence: TGTGCCAGCAGCAAAGTTAGGAGGGACAGGGGGCAGCGGGAGACTAGGTACGAGCAGTACTTC. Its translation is CASSKVRRDRGQRETRYEQYF.

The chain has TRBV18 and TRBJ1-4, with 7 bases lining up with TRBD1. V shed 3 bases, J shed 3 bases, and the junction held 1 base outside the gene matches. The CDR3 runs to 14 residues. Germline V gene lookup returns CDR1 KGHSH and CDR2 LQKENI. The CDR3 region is CASSPGTANEKLFF. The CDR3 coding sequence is TGTGCCAGCTCACCCGGGACAGCTAATGAAAAACTGTTTTTT. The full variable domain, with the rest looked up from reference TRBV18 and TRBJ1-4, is NAGVMQNPRHLVRRRGQEARLRCSPMKGHSHVYWYRQLPEEGLKFMVYLQKENIIDESGMPKERFSAEFPKEGPSILRIQQVVRGDSAAYFCASSPGTANEKLFFGSGTQLSVL.

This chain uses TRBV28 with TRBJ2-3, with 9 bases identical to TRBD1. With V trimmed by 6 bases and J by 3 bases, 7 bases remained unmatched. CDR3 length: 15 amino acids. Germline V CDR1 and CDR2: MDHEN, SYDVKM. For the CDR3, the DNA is TGTGCCAGCAGCTACAGGGGGCGATGGACAGATACGCAGTATTTT. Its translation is CASSYRGRWTDTQYF.